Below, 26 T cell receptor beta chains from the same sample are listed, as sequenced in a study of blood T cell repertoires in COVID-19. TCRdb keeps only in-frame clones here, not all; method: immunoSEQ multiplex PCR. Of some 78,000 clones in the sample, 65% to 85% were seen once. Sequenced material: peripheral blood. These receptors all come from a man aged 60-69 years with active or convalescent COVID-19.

CDR3 in amino acids: CASSVTSGVADTQYF. The CDR3 region has the DNA TGTGCCAGCAGCGTGACTAGCGGGGTTGCAGATACGCAGTATTTT. The chain combines TRBV9 with TRBJ2-3, with 11 bases matching TRBD2. CDR3 length: 15 residues. V shed 2 bases and J 4 bases; nucleotides not matched to a gene: 3. Germline values: CDR1 SGDLS, CDR2 YYNGEE.

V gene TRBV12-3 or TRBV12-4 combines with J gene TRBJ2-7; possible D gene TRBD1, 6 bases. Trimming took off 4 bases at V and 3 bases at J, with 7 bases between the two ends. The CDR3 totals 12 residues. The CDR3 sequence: CASSWDIYEQYF. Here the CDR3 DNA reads TGTGCCAGCAGTTGGGACATCTACGAGCAGTACTTC.

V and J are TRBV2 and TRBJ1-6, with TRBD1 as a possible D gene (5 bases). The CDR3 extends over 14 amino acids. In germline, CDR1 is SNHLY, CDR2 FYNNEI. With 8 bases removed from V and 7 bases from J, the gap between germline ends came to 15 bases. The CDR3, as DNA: TGTGCCAGCTTTGAACAGGCCTCCAATTCACCCCTCCACTTT. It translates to CASFEQASNSPLHF.

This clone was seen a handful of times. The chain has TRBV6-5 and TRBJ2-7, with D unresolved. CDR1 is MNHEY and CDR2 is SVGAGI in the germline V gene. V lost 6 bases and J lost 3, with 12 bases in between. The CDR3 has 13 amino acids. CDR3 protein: CASSLYTGYEQYF. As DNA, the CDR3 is TGTGCCAGCAGCCTTTACACGGGCTACGAGCAGTACTTC.

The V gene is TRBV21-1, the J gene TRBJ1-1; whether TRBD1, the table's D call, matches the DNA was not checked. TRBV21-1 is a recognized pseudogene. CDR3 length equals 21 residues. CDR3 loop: CASSERGGTGHSGVYDTEAFF. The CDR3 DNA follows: TGTGCCAGCAGCGAGAGGGGCGGGACAGGCCACTCCGGGGTATATGACACTGAAGCTTTCTTT.

DNA for the CDR3: TGTGCCAGCACCCCGTCGGTAGTAGGGGACAATGAGCAGTTCTTC. Its translation: CASTPSVVGDNEQFF. This chain links TRBV6-5 with TRBJ2-1; D might be TRBD1 (5 bases). This CDR3 region has 15 residues. Germline values: CDR1 MNHEY, CDR2 SVGAGI. V was shortened by 7 bases and J by 5 bases, with 18 bases between the two germline ends.

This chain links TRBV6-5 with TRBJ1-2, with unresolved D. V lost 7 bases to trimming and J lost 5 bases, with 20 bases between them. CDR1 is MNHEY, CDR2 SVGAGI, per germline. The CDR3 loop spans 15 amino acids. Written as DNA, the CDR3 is TGTGCCAGCACTCCCATACCGCCGCTACTTTATGGCTACACCTTC. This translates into CASTPIPPLLYGYTF.

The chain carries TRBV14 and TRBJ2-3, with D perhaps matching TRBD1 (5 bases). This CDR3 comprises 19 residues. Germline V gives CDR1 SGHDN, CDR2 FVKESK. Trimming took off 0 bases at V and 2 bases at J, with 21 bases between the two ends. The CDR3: CASSQEMVWQGWSTDTQYF. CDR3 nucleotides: TGTGCCAGCAGCCAAGAAATGGTGTGGCAGGGTTGGTCCACAGATACGCAGTATTTT.

Here the CDR3 reads CASSPPATKETQYF. CDR3 nucleotides: TGTGCCAGCTCACCACCTGCCACTAAAGAGACCCAGTACTTC. The chain couples TRBV18 to TRBJ2-5; D unclear. Germline V lookup: CDR1 KGHSH, CDR2 LQKENI. The CDR3 has 14 residues. The ends were cut back, 0 bases at V and 3 bases at J, with 8 bases in the middle.

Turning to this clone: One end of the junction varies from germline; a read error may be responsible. The CDR3: CASSEDRTAYGYTF. As DNA, the CDR3 is TGTGCCAGCAGCGAAGACAGGACAGCCTATGGCTACACCTTC. V and J are TRBV2 and TRBJ1-2; a possible D gene is TRBD1 (6 bases). CDR1 SNHLY and CDR2 FYNNEI come from the germline V gene. There are 14 residues in the CDR3.

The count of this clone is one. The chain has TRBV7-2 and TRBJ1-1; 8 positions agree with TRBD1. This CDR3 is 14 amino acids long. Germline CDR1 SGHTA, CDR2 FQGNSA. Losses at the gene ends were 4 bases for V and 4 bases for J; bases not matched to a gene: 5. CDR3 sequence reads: CASSSEQGGTEAFF. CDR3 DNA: TGTGCCAGCAGCTCGGAACAGGGGGGCACTGAAGCTTTCTTT.

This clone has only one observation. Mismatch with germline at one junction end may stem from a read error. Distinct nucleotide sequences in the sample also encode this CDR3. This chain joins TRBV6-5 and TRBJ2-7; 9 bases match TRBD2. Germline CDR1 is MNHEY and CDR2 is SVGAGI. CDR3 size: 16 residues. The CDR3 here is CASSYSPLAGAYEQYF. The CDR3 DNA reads TGTGCCAGCAGTTACTCCCCCTTAGCGGGGGCCTACGAGCAGTACTTT.

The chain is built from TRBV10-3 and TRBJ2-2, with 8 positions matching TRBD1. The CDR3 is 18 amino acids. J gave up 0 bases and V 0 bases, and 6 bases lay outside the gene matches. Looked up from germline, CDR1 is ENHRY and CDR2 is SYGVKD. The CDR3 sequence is CAISESSGQGPNTGELFF. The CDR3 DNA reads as TGTGCCATCAGTGAGTCCTCCGGACAGGGCCCGAACACCGGGGAGCTGTTTTTT.

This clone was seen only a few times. The CDR3 nucleotides are TGTGCCAGCAGTGAAGAGGTACGACAGAGGGGCTACACCTTC. This translates into CASSEEVRQRGYTF. The V call is TRBV6-1, the J call TRBJ1-2; a weak D match, TRBD1 (5 bases). The germline V and J ends were trimmed by 1 base and 8 bases, with 14 bases remaining between them. This CDR3 is built from 14 residues. Germline V gene sequence: CDR1 MNHNS, CDR2 SASEGT.

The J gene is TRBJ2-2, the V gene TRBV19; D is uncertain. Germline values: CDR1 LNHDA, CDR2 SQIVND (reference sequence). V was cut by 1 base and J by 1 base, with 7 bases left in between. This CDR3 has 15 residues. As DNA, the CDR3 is TGTGCCAGTAGTATAGGAAACAGGAACACCGGGGAGCTGTTTTTT. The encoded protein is CASSIGNRNTGELFF.

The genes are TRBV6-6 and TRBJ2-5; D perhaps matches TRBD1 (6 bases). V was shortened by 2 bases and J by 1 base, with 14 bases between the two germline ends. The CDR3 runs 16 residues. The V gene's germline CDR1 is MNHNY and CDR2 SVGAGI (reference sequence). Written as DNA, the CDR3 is TGTGCCAGCAGTTACCCTCCAGGGGTAGGCCAAGAGACCCAGTACTTC. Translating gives CASSYPPGVGQETQYF.

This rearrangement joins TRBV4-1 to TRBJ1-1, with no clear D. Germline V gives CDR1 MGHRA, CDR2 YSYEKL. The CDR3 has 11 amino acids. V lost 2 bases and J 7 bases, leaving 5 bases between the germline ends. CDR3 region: CASSQSNEAFF. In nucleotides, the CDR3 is TGCGCCAGCAGCCAATCAAATGAAGCTTTCTTT.

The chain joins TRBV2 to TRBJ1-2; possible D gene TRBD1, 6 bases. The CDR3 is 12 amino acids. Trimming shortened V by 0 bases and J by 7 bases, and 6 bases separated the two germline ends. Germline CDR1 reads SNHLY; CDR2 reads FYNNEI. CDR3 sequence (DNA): TGTGCCAGCAGTGAAGCAGGGGGTGGCTACACCTTC. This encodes CASSEAGGGYTF.

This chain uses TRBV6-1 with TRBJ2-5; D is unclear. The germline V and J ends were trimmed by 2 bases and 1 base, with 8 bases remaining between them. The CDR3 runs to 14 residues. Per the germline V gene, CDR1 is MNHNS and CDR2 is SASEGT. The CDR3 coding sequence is TGTGCCAGCAGTGAAACCCTAGGCCAAGAGACCCAGTACTTC. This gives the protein CASSETLGQETQYF.

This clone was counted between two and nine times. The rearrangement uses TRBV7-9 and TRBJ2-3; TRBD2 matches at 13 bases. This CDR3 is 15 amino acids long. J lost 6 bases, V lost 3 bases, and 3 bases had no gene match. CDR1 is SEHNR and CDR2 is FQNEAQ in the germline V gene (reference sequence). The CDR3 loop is CASSFLTSGGDTQYF. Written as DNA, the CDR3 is TGTGCCAGCAGCTTCCTGACTAGCGGGGGGGATACGCAGTATTTT.

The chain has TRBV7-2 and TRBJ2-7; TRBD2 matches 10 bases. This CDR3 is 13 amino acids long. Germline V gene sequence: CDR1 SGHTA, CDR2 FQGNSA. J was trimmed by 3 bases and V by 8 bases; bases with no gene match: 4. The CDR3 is CASGSSGGYEQYF. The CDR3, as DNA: TGTGCCAGCGGCTCTAGCGGGGGCTACGAGCAGTACTTC.

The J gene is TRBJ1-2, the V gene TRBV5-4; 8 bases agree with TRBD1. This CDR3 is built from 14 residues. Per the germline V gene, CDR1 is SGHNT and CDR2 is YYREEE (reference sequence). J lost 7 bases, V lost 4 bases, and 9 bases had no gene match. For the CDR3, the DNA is TGTGCCAGCAGCCCCCAGGGGGCGCTTACTGGCTACACCTTC. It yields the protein CASSPQGALTGYTF.

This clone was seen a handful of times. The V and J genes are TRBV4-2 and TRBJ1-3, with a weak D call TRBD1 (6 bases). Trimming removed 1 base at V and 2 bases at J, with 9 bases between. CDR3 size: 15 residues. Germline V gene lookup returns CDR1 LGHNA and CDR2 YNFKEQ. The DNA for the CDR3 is TGTGCCAGCAGCCAAGTACAGGGAACTGGAAACACCATATATTTT. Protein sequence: CASSQVQGTGNTIYF.

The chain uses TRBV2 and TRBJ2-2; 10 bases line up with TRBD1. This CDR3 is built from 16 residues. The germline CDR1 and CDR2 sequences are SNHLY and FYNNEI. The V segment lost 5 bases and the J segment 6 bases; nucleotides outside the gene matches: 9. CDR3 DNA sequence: TGTGCCAGCAGTAGGGACAGGGGCGTAGGGGCCGGGGAGCTGTTTTTT. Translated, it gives CASSRDRGVGAGELFF.

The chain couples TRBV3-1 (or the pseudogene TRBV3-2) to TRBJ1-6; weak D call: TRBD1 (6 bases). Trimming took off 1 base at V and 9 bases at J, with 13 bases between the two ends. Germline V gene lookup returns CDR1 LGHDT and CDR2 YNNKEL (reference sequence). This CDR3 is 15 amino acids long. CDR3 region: CASSQGGGSFSPLHF. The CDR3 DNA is TGTGCCAGCAGCCAAGGTGGGGGCAGCTTTTCACCCCTCCACTTT.

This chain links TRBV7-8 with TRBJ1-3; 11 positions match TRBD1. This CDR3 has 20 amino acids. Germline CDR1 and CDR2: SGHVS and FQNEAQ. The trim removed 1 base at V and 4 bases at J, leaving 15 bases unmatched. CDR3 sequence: CASSLGSRTGGGKGGNTIYF. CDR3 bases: TGTGCCAGCAGCTTAGGTTCCCGGACAGGGGGCGGAAAGGGAGGAAACACCATATATTTT. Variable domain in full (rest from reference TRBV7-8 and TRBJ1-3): GAGVSQSPRYKVAKRGQDVALRCDPISGHVSLFWYQQALGQGPEFLTYFQNEAQLDKSGLPSDRFFAERPEGSVSTLKIQRTQQEDSAVYLCASSLGSRTGGGKGGNTIYFGEGSWLTVV.